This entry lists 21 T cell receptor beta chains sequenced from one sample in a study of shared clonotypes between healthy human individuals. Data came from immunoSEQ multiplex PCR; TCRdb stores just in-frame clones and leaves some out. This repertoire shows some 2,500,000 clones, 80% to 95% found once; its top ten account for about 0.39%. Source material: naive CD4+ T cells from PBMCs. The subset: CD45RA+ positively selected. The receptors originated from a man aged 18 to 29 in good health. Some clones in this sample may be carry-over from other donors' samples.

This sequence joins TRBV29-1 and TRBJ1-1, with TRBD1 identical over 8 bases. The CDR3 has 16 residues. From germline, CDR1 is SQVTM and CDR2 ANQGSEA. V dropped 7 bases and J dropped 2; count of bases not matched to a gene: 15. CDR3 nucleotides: TGCAGCGGGGGGACCTTTCGGTCAGGGGGCAACACTGAAGCTTTCTTT. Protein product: CSGGTFRSGGNTEAFF.

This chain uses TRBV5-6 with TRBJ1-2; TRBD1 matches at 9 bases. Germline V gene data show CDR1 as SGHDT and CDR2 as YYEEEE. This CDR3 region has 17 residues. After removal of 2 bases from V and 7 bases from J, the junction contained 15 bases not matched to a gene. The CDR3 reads CASSLPARTGDQLGYTF. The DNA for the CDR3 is TGTGCCAGCAGCTTACCCGCTCGGACAGGGGATCAACTTGGCTACACCTTC.

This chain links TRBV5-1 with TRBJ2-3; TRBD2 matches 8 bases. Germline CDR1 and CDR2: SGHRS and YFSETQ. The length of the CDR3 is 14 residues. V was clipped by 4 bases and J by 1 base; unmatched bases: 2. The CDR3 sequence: CASSISGGTDTQYF. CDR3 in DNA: TGCGCCAGCAGCATTAGCGGGGGCACAGATACGCAGTATTTT.

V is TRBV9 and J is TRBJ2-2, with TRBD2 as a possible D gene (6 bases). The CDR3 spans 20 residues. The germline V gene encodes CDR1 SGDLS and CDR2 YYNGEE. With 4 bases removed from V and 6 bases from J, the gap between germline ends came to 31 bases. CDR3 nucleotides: TGTGCCAGCAGCTCTCGTAGTCCATTAGGGGCGGGACTGTCTTCCGGGGAGCTGTTTTTT. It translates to CASSSRSPLGAGLSSGELFF.

The CDR3 sequence is CASRAVRTNEKLFF. The CDR3, as DNA: TGTGCCAGCAGGGCGGTGCGAACTAATGAAAAACTGTTTTTT. This rearrangement joins TRBV6-1 to TRBJ1-4; no reliable D call. Trimming cost V 6 bases and J 1 base, with 9 bases left between them. The CDR3 runs to 14 residues. The germline CDR1 and CDR2 sequences are MNHNS and SASEGT.

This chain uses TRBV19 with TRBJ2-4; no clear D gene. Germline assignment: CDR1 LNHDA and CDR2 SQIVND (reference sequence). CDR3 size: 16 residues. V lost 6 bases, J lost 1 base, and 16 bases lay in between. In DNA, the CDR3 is TGTGCCAGTAGCTCCGACCCCGTTGGGGCCAAAAACATTCAGTACTTC. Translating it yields CASSSDPVGAKNIQYF.

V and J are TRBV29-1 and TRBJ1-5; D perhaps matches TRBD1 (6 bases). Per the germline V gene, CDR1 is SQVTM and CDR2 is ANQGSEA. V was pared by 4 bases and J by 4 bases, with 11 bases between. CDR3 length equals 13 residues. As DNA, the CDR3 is TGCAGCGTTGTACAGGGACCTAATCAGCCCCAGCATTTT. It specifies CSVVQGPNQPQHF.

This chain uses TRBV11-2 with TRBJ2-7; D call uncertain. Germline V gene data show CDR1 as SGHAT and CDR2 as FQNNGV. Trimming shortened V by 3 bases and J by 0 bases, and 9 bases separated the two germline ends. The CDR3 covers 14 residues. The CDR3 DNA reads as TGTGCCAGCAGCTTGGGCAGGTTCTCCTACGAGCAGTACTTC. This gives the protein CASSLGRFSYEQYF.

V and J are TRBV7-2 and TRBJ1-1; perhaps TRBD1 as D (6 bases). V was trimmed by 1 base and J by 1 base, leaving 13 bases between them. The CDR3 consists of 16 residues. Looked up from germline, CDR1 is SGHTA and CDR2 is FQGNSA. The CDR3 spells CASSLVFTGRNTEAFF. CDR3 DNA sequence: TGTGCCAGCAGCTTAGTCTTCACAGGGAGGAACACTGAAGCTTTCTTT.

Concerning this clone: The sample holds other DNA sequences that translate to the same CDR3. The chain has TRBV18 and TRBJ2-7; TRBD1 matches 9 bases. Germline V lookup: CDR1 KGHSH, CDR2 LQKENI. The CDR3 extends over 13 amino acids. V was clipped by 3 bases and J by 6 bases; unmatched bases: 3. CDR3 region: CASSPGTGPEQYF. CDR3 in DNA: TGTGCCAGCTCACCCGGGACAGGGCCCGAGCAGTACTTC.

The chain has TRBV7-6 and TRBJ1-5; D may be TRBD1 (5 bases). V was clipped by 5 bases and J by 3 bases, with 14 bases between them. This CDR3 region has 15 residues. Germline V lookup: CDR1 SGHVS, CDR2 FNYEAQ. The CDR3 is CASSPLGLNNQPQHF. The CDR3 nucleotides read TGTGCCAGCAGCCCTTTGGGACTGAACAATCAGCCCCAGCATTTT.

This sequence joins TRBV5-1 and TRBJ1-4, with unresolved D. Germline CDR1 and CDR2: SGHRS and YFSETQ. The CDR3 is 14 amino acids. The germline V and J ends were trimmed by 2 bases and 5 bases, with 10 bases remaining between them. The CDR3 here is CASSFGPTNEKLFF. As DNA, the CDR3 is TGCGCCAGCAGCTTCGGACCGACCAATGAAAAACTGTTTTTT.

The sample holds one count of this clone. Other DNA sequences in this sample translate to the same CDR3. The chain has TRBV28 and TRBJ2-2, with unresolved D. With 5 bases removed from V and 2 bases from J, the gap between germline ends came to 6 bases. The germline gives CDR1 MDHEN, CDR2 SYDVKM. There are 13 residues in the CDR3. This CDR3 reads CASSPYNTGELFF. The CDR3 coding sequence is TGTGCCAGCAGTCCCTATAACACCGGGGAGCTGTTTTTT.

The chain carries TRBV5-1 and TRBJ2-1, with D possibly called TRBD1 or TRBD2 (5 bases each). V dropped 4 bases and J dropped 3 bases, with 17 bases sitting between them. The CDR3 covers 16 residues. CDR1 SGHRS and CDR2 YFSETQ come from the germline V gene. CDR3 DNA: TGCGCCAGCAGCCCGCTTCTCGGGGCAGACTACAATGAGCAGTTCTTC. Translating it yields CASSPLLGADYNEQFF.

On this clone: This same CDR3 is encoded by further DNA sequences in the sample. The CDR3 sequence: CASSSAGGYEQYF. The CDR3 DNA sequence: TGCGCCAGCAGCTCGGCAGGGGGCTACGAGCAGTACTTC. The V and J genes are TRBV5-1 and TRBJ2-7; 7 bases are a match to TRBD1. The CDR3 covers 13 residues. Germline CDR1 SGHRS, CDR2 YFSETQ. With V trimmed by 3 bases and J by 3 bases, 3 bases remained unmatched.

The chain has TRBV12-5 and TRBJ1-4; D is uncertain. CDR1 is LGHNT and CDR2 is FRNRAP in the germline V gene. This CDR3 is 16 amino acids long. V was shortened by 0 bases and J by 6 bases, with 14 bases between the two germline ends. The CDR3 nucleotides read TGTGCTAGTGGTTTGGTACCCCCCTTATATGATGAAAAACTGTTTTTT. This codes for CASGLVPPLYDEKLFF. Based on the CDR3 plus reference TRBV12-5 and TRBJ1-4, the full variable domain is DARVTQTPRHKVTEMGQEVTMRCQPILGHNTVFWYRQTMMQGLELLAYFRNRAPLDDSGMPKDRFSAEMPDATLATLKIQPSEPRDSAVYFCASGLVPPLYDEKLFFGSGTQLSVL.

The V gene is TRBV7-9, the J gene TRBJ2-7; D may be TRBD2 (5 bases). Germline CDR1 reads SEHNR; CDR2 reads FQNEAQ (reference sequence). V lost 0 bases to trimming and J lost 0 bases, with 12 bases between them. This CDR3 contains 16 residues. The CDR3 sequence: CASSLANGVSSYEQYF. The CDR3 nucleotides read TGTGCCAGCAGCTTAGCTAACGGGGTTAGCTCCTACGAGCAGTACTTC.

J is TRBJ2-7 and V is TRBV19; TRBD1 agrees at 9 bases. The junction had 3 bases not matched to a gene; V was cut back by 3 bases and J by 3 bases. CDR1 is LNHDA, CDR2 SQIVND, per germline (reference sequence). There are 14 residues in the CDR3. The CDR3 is CASSMGQGGYEQYF. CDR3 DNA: TGTGCCAGTAGTATGGGACAGGGAGGCTACGAGCAGTACTTC.

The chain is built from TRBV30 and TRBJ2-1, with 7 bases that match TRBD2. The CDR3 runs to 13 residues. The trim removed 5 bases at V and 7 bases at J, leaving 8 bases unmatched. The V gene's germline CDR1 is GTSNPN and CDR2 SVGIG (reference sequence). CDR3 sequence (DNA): TGTGCCTGGGGTCGGGAGGTGCGGAATGAGCAGTTCTTC. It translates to CAWGREVRNEQFF.

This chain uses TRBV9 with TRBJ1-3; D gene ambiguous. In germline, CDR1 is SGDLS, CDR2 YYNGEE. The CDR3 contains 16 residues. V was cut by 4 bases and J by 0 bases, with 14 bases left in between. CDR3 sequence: CASSPGWQISGNTIYF. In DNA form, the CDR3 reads TGTGCCAGCAGCCCTGGGTGGCAAATCTCTGGAAACACCATATATTTT.

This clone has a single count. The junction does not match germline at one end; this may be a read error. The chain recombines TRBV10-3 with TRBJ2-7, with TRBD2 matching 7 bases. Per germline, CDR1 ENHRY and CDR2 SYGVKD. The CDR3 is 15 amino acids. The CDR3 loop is CAISEFLTSTGGVDF. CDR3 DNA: TGTGCCATCAGTGAGTTCTTGACTAGCACCGGCGGGGTTGACTTC.